This passage covers 6 T cell receptor beta chains from one sample sequenced in a study of cytomegalovirus exposure and HLA in healthy donors. The PCR made use of 60 Vbeta and 13 Jbeta primers. TCRdb's copy holds only in-frame clones and misses some; the assay was immunoSEQ multiplex PCR. The sample holds under 150,000 clones, roughly four fifths seen once. Sequenced sample: PBMCs. The receptors derive from a male donor in good health and CMV-seronegative.

This clone was seen a single time. At one of its ends the junction is not consistent with the germline gene, which may arise from a read error. The rearrangement uses TRBV7-9 and TRBJ1-1, with D maybe TRBD1 (5 bases). Germline V gene data show CDR1 as SEHNR and CDR2 as FQNEAQ (reference sequence). The CDR3 has 13 amino acids. In DNA, the CDR3 is TGTACCAGCAGCTTATTGGGGCAGGGTAGGACTTTCTTT. Translated, it gives CTSSLLGQGRTFF. The full variable domain, with the rest looked up from reference TRBV7-9 and TRBJ1-1, is DTGVSQNPRHKITKRGQNVTFRCDPISEHNRLYWYRQTLGQGPEFLTYFQNEAQLEKSRLLSDRFSAERPKGSFSTLEIQRTEQGDSAMYLCTSSLLGQGRTFFGQGTRLTVV.

This chain links TRBV30 with TRBJ2-1; 8 nucleotides align to TRBD2. The V segment lost 3 bases and the J segment 0 bases; nucleotides outside the gene matches: 1. Germline CDR1 GTSNPN, CDR2 SVGIG (reference sequence). CDR3 size: 14 residues. The CDR3 sequence is CAWRGLDSYNEQFF. CDR3 in DNA: TGTGCCTGGAGGGGACTAGACTCCTACAATGAGCAGTTCTTC.

The chain couples TRBV6-4 to TRBJ2-1; 11 bases fit TRBD2. CDR3 length: 17 amino acids. Looked up from germline, CDR1 is MRHNA and CDR2 is SNTAGT. The trim removed 2 bases at V and 1 base at J, leaving 4 bases unmatched. Here the CDR3 reads CASSDGASGRSYNEQFF. Here the CDR3 DNA reads TGTGCCAGCAGTGACGGGGCTAGCGGGAGGTCCTACAATGAGCAGTTCTTC.

The chain uses TRBV6-1 and TRBJ2-4; unclear D gene. The germline V and J ends were trimmed by 2 bases and 0 bases, with 17 bases remaining between them. This CDR3 region has 18 residues. CDR1 and CDR2 from the germline V gene are MNHNS and SASEGT. The CDR3: CASSESPPTVLAKNIQYF. The DNA of the CDR3 is TGTGCCAGCAGTGAAAGCCCACCCACAGTTCTAGCCAAAAACATTCAGTACTTC.

Only a few counts were recorded for this clone. The CDR3 sequence is CASSPRRGSTDTQYF. The DNA for the CDR3 is TGTGCCAGCAGCCCCCGCAGGGGCAGCACAGATACGCAGTATTTT. The chain uses TRBV6-5 and TRBJ2-3; weak D call: TRBD1 (6 bases). Trimming took 6 bases from V and 0 from J, leaving 13 bases between them. The CDR3 length is 15 residues. Germline CDR1 reads MNHEY; CDR2 reads SVGAGI.

This sequence joins TRBV11-2 and TRBJ2-3, with D tentatively TRBD2 (5 bases). Trimming cost V 8 bases and J 2 bases, with 17 bases left between them. Germline V gene sequence: CDR1 SGHAT, CDR2 FQNNGV. The length of the CDR3 is 15 residues. The CDR3 DNA sequence: TGTGCCAGCTCAAGGACCCCGGGGTTCACAGATACGCAGTATTTT. Its protein is CASSRTPGFTDTQYF.